These 7 T cell receptor beta chains were sequenced from one sample in a study of blood T cells in healthy people across ages. The authors ran a second PCR of about 6 to 11 cycles using a sample-barcoded 5' primer and a J-beta primer mix. TCRdb ran MiXCR on the 5' RACE reads and lists one entry per CDR3 protein. The repertoire holds some 760,000 distinct CDR3 sequences, with around a quarter as singletons. These data also featured in a second study, about T cells of mothers and their children.

The sequencing sample was made of blood. The receptors stem from a boy aged 5-17 years in good health.

This clonotype was seen a few times. This chain uses TRBV14 with TRBJ2-5; 7 nucleotides align to TRBD2. The J call may not be correct, given that the DNA end is closer to TRBJ2-1. This CDR3 has 16 residues. Germline assignment: CDR1 SGHDN and CDR2 FVKESK. This CDR3 reads CASSQRGGRSENEQFF. CDR3 nucleotide sequence: TGTGCCAGCAGCCAACGGGGCGGGAGAAGTGAAAATGAGCAGTTCTTC.

A few counts support this clonotype. The junction and the germline gene differ at one end; a read error may be behind it. The chain has TRBV13 and TRBJ2-5; D may correspond to TRBD1 or TRBD2 (5 bases each). The J call may be faulty, since TRBJ2-1 better matches the DNA end. CDR3 length: 14 amino acids. Germline CDR1 PRHDT, CDR2 FYEKMQ (reference sequence). The CDR3 spells CASSLRGSNNEQFF. CDR3 bases: TGTGCCAGCAGCCTTCGGGGCTCCAACAATGAGCAGTTCTTC.

The J gene is TRBJ2-3, the V gene TRBV20-1, with TRBD1 as a possible D gene (6 bases). Between the trimmed V and J ends, which lost 3 bases and 3 bases, there was a span of 16 bases. The CDR3 runs to 15 residues. CDR1 DFQATT and CDR2 SNEGSKA come from the germline V gene (reference sequence). The CDR3 DNA reads as TGCAGTGCTAGGCCAACAGGGAAGAAGACAGATACGCAGTATTTT. Translation: CSARPTGKKTDTQYF.

The chain joins TRBV20-1 to TRBJ2-5; the match to TRBD2 covers 10 bases. The J call may be mistaken, given a closer DNA end match to TRBJ2-7. Germline CDR1 DFQATT, CDR2 SNEGSKA (reference sequence). This CDR3 has 14 amino acids. The CDR3 reads CSASWLAGAYEQYF. The CDR3 DNA sequence: TGCAGTGCTAGCTGGCTAGCGGGGGCCTACGAGCAGTACTTC.

This clonotype has only a few counts. The rearrangement uses TRBV6-5 and TRBJ1-1; 8 nucleotides line up with TRBD1. CDR3 length: 12 residues. The V gene's germline CDR1 is MNHEY and CDR2 SVGAGI. V was clipped by 4 bases and J by 10 bases; unmatched bases: 5. The CDR3 region is CASSSSQGVAFF. CDR3 coding DNA: TGTGCCAGCAGTTCGTCACAGGGGGTAGCTTTCTTT.

The chain employs TRBV4-1 and TRBJ2-7; no firm D call. Germline V lookup: CDR1 MGHRA, CDR2 YSYEKL. The CDR3 has 16 amino acids. Trimming stripped 0 bases from V and 5 bases from J, with 17 bases between. For the CDR3, the DNA is TGCGCCAGCAGCCAAGATAATTCCCCAGCAGGCCACGAGCAGTACTTC. Translation: CASSQDNSPAGHEQYF.

This clonotype was observed a few times. The chain combines TRBV6-1 with TRBJ2-7; TRBD1 agrees at 9 bases. The CDR3 sequence is 15 residues long. V was pared by 1 base and J by 0 bases, with 1 base of the junction left unmatched. The germline V gene encodes CDR1 MNHNS and CDR2 SASEGT. CDR3 sequence reads: CASSEETGGSYEQYF. CDR3 coding DNA: TGTGCCAGCAGTGAAGAGACAGGGGGCTCCTACGAGCAGTACTTC.